This TCR beta chain was recorded in a study of cytomegalovirus exposure and HLA in healthy donors. The PCR made use of 60 Vbeta and 13 Jbeta primers. Generated by immunoSEQ multiplex PCR, the TCRdb table keeps only in-frame clones and is missing some. The table includes over 100,000 clones, less than 80% detected once. The V end was cut by 6 bases, the J end by 1 base, with 12 bases between. The CDR3 has 14 residues. Germline assignment: CDR1 SGHVS and CDR2 FQNEAQ. This clone was observed a handful of times. The receptor was isolated from a man between 45 and 60 years old in good health and CMV-seropositive. The gene calls are TRBV7-8 and TRBJ1-1; D might be TRBD1 (5 bases). What was sequenced was PBMCs. In nucleotides, the CDR3 is TGTGCCAGCAGTTCCCCCGGGGGGAACACTGAAGCTTTCTTT. It encodes CASSSPGGNTEAFF.